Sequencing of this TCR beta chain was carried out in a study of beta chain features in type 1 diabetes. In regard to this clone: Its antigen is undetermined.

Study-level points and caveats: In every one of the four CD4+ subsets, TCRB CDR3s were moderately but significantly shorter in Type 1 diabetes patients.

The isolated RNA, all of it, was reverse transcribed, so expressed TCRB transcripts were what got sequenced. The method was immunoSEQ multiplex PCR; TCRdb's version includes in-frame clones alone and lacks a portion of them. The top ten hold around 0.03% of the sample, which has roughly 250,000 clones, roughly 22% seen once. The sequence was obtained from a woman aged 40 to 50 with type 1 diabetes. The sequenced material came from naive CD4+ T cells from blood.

CDR3 sequence (DNA): TGTGCCAGCAGTCCCGACTCATCCGAAGCTTTCTTT. Translated, it gives CASSPDSSEAFF. The rearrangement links TRBV6-5 to TRBJ1-1; D is undetermined. The CDR3 extends over 12 amino acids. The germline V gene has CDR1 MNHEY and CDR2 SVGAGI. The V gene lost 5 bases and the J gene lost 8 bases, with 12 bases spanning the gap.